The entry below gives a single TCR beta chain sequence along with its context. Its target is not known. The data stem from a study of vaccination and CD4 T cells after COVID-19. Study-wide context: The convalescents were made up of six males and four females, two of whom were Hispanic.

Cultured CD4+ T cell DNA was sequenced using the Oncomine TCR Beta short-read assay. One entry per CDR3 protein, called by TCRdb with MiXCR from the PCR reads. The sample lists about 13,000 distinct CDR3 sequences; less than 60% were seen once. Broader study findings: A nonsignificant rise from roughly 22 to 38 was seen in the median number of SARS-CoV-2-reactive clonotypes.

The treatment was: roughly 10-day PBMC culture with coronavirus spike peptide pools or control peptides (ViraFEST assay). With peptide pools, ViraFEST first expanded antigen-specific T cells and afterwards sequenced their TCRs. Replacement of half the medium with fresh IL-2 medium took place on days 3 and 7. This CDR3 contains 15 residues. The V gene's germline CDR1 is DFQATT and CDR2 SNEGSKA (reference sequence). Trimming shortened V by 3 bases and J by 1 base, and 15 bases separated the two germline ends. This TCR was sampled from a human donor who had recovered from COVID-19. V is TRBV20-1 and J is TRBJ2-5; D is possibly TRBD2 (6 bases). Sequencing was carried out using CD4+ T cells from blood, cultured in vitro. DNA of the CDR3: TGCAGTGCTAGGGGGGTAGGGCGGGGCCAAGAGACCCAGTACTTC. Protein: CSARGVGRGQETQYF.